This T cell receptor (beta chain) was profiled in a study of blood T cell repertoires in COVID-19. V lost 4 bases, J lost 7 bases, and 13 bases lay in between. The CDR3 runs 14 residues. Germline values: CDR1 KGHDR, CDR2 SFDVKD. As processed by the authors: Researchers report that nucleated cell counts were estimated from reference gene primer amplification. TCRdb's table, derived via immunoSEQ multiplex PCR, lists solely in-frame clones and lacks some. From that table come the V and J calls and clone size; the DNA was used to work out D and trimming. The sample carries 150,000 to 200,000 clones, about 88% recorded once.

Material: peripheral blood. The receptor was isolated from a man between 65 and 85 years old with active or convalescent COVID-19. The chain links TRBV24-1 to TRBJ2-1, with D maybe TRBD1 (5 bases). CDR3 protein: CATSDPRGRNEQFF. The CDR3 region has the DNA TGTGCCACCAGTGACCCTAGGGGCAGAAATGAGCAGTTCTTC.